These 6 T cell receptor beta chains share one sample of origin, sequenced in a study of blood T cell repertoires in COVID-19. Libraries were prepared by immunoSEQ multiplex PCR; TCRdb keeps only in-frame clonotypes and omits some of them. The table includes about 200,000 clones, 75% to 85% detected once. The sample taken for sequencing was PBMCs or T cells enriched from blood (not recorded which). The origin of the receptors is a woman aged 40 to 50 with acute COVID-19.

This chain uses TRBV12-3 or TRBV12-4 with TRBJ2-3, with D possibly being TRBD1 (6 bases). With 7 bases removed from V and 6 bases from J, the gap between germline ends came to 11 bases. The CDR3 extends over 12 amino acids. Here the CDR3 reads CASIRRGDTQYF. The CDR3 region has the DNA TGTGCCAGCATCCGAAGGGGGGATACGCAGTATTTT.

Note on this clone: Other DNA sequences in the sample encode the same CDR3. V is TRBV9 and J is TRBJ1-1, with D possibly TRBD1 on 6 matching bases. Germline loops: CDR1 SGDLS, CDR2 YYNGEE. The CDR3 totals 14 residues. V was cut by 0 bases and J by 5 bases, with 11 bases left in between. DNA of the CDR3: TGTGCCAGCAGCGTAGGGCCAGGGGAGACTGAAGCTTTCTTT. Its protein product is CASSVGPGETEAFF.

In DNA form, the CDR3 reads TGTGCCAGCAGCCCTCCGGACTTTTACAATGAGCAGTTCTTC. Residues: CASSPPDFYNEQFF. The rearrangement uses TRBV7-8 and TRBJ2-1; D is possibly TRBD2 (5 bases). V lost 5 bases, J lost 4 bases, and 12 bases lay in between. The CDR3 contains 14 residues. Germline CDR1 reads SGHVS; CDR2 reads FQNEAQ.

There are a few counts of this clone. In nucleotides, the CDR3 is TGCAGTGCTAGTCCCGACCTAGGAGGCTTGGATCAGCCCCAGCATTTT. Translating it yields CSASPDLGGLDQPQHF. The rearrangement uses TRBV20-1 and TRBJ1-5; D unresolved. Germline V gives CDR1 DFQATT, CDR2 SNEGSKA (reference sequence). This CDR3 contains 16 residues. Trimming took off 3 bases at V and 5 bases at J, with 20 bases between the two ends.

The chain has TRBV24-1 and TRBJ1-2; D call uncertain. The germline gives CDR1 KGHDR, CDR2 SFDVKD. V dropped 3 bases and J dropped 0 bases, with 4 bases sitting between them. The CDR3 is 13 amino acids. This CDR3 reads CATSDLPNYGYTF. Here the CDR3 DNA reads TGTGCCACCAGTGATCTCCCTAACTATGGCTACACCTTC.

DNA of the CDR3: TGTGCCAGTAGTACAGGGACTAGCGGGAGCTCCTACGAGCAGTACTTC. Its protein product is CASSTGTSGSSYEQYF. The V and J genes are TRBV19 and TRBJ2-7; TRBD2 matches at 14 bases. Trimming at V came to 4 bases and at J to 0 bases, leaving 2 bases not matched to a gene. The CDR3 spans 16 residues. The germline gives CDR1 LNHDA, CDR2 SQIVND (reference sequence).